This TCR beta chain was identified during a study of cytomegalovirus exposure and HLA in healthy donors. Study-level results: Later on, an analysis tied roughly 17,000 TCR beta sequences to HLA alleles at 0.05 false discovery rate. Later analysis demonstrated an association between a missense DCLRE1C variant and TCR beta V- and J-gene trimming. Evidence from a later analysis indicated that most CMV-associated TCR beta chains looked HLA-restricted. There were approximately 150 TCR beta chains listed as cytomegalovirus-associated.

Germline CDR1 is SNHLY and CDR2 is FYNNEI. This CDR3 comprises 15 residues. The ends lost 4 bases at V and 3 bases at J; junction bases unmatched: 4. This clone was observed a few times. Its antigen is not known. A multiplex PCR was run with 60 Vbeta primers and 13 Jbeta primers. Only in-frame clones appear in the TCRdb table, and some are missing; sequencing was by immunoSEQ multiplex PCR. The sample records about 130,000 clones, 8.5% to 10% being singletons. The sample comprised PBMCs. The receptor was derived from a man aged 40-49 years in good health and CMV-seronegative. The chain combines TRBV2 with TRBJ1-2, with 11 bases aligning to TRBD1. CDR3 sequence reads: CASSGDRGEDYGYTF. CDR3 DNA: TGTGCCAGCAGTGGGGACAGGGGGGAAGACTATGGCTACACCTTC.